This entry lists 15 T cell receptor beta chains sequenced from one sample in a study of T cells in Graves' hyperthyroidism and ophthalmopathy. Template material for amplifying TCR beta CDR3 regions consisted of RNA transcripts. In the first-round RT-PCR of the TCR CDR3, the HTBI primer set was used. From the multiplex PCR reads, TCRdb called clonotypes with MiXCR, one entry per CDR3 protein. There are roughly 580,000 distinct CDR3 sequences in the sample; 11% to 15% occur only once, and roughly 6.2% lies in the top ten. Sequences were obtained from blood. Source of these receptors: a woman aged 30 to 39 with Graves' hyperthyroidism that later progressed to Graves' ophthalmopathy.

The table lists this clonotype with many counts. V gene TRBV11-2 combines with J gene TRBJ1-2; D gene uncertain. Trimming took off 1 base at V and 1 base at J, with 7 bases between the two ends. The CDR3 spans 14 residues. Germline-derived CDR1 and CDR2 are SGHAT and FQNNGV. CDR3 loop: CASSLGASNYGYTF. The DNA of the CDR3 is TGTGCCAGCAGCTTAGGTGCCAGTAACTATGGCTACACCTTC.

As regards this clonotype: Germline is not matched at one junction end, which may reflect a read error. CDR3 sequence: CSASSGGTDTRYF. In DNA, the CDR3 is TGCAGTGCTAGTAGCGGGGGCACAGATACGCGGTATTTT. The chain has TRBV20-1 and TRBJ2-3, with TRBD2 matching over 9 bases. The length of the CDR3 is 13 residues. Looked up from germline, CDR1 is DFQATT and CDR2 is SNEGSKA (reference sequence).

This clonotype has ten or more counts. The rearrangement uses TRBV20-1 and TRBJ2-5; 8 nucleotides line up with TRBD1. This CDR3 is built from 18 residues. V was clipped by 1 base and J by 4 bases; unmatched bases: 17. The germline gives CDR1 DFQATT, CDR2 SNEGSKA (reference sequence). As DNA, the CDR3 is TGCAGTGCTAGAGCCCCAGACCCGAGGACAGGGATGGGAGAGACCCAGTACTTC. It specifies CSARAPDPRTGMGETQYF.

V and J are TRBV6-1 and TRBJ2-5, with a weak D call TRBD2 (6 bases). The germline V gene encodes CDR1 MNHNS and CDR2 SASEGT. Trimming stripped 6 bases from V and 9 bases from J, with 20 bases between. This CDR3 is 14 amino acids long. CDR3 region: CASRGESAGRAQYF. The DNA of the CDR3 is TGTGCCAGCAGGGGGGAGAGCGCGGGAAGGGCCCAGTACTTC.

The genes are TRBV20-1 and TRBJ2-1; D remains ambiguous. The length of the CDR3 is 15 residues. V shed 1 base and J shed 0 bases, with 10 bases lying between them. Germline loops: CDR1 DFQATT, CDR2 SNEGSKA (reference sequence). DNA of the CDR3: TGCAGTGCTAGAGCGTCGGAGAGCTCCTACAATGAGCAGTTCTTC. Translation gives CSARASESSYNEQFF.

This clonotype has a handful of counts. The chain joins TRBV20-1 to TRBJ2-1; maybe TRBD1 (5 bases). The CDR3 consists of 13 residues. The germline V gene has CDR1 DFQATT and CDR2 SNEGSKA (reference sequence). The germline V and J ends were trimmed by 7 bases and 1 base, with 11 bases remaining between them. The CDR3 nucleotides read TGCAGTGGGTACTGGACATCCTACAATGAGCAGTTCTTC. Translated, it gives CSGYWTSYNEQFF.

Notes on this clonotype: A read error may be the cause here, since a much bigger clone is one base away. This rearrangement joins TRBV18 to TRBJ2-1; perhaps TRBD2 as D (5 bases). TRBJ2-7 explains the end of the DNA better; the J call may be wrong. The germline V gene has CDR1 KGHSH and CDR2 LQKENI. CDR3 length: 17 residues. This CDR3 is CASSPPSQRSSYNEQYF. CDR3 bases: TGTGCCAGCTCACCACCGTCGCAGCGGAGCTCCTACAATGAGCAGTACTTC.

This sequence joins TRBV19 and TRBJ2-7, with D tentatively TRBD2 (6 bases). CDR1 and CDR2 (germline): LNHDA, SQIVND (reference sequence). The CDR3 consists of 17 residues. V was shortened by 4 bases and J by 3 bases, with 22 bases between the two germline ends. The chain's CDR3 is CASSSLRGGNLLYEQYF. The CDR3 nucleotides are TGTGCCAGTAGTAGCCTCCGAGGAGGGAACCTCCTCTACGAGCAGTACTTC.

In nucleotides, the CDR3 is TGTGCCAGCAGCTTAGCTGAGGGATCAAATTCACCCCTCCACTTT. Amino acids: CASSLAEGSNSPLHF. The chain is built from TRBV7-2 and TRBJ1-6; D remains unclear. Trimming shortened V by 0 bases and J by 7 bases, and 10 bases separated the two germline ends. The germline CDR1 and CDR2 sequences are SGHTA and FQGNSA. CDR3 length: 15 residues.

This clonotype was seen repeatedly, ten times or more. The chain employs TRBV6-2 or TRBV6-3 and TRBJ2-1; possibly TRBD2 for D (6 bases). CDR3 size: 12 residues. Per the germline V gene, CDR1 is MNHEY and CDR2 is SVGEGT. V shed 8 bases and J shed 10 bases, with 15 bases lying between them. The chain's CDR3 is CASRRVADEQFF. CDR3 bases: TGTGCCAGCCGACGAGTAGCGGACGAGCAGTTCTTC.

V gene TRBV20-1 combines with J gene TRBJ2-1; D gene ambiguous. The V end lost 5 bases, the J end lost 0 bases, and 11 bases lay between the germline ends. Germline assignment: CDR1 DFQATT and CDR2 SNEGSKA (reference sequence). The CDR3 is made up of 14 amino acids. The CDR3: CSARLMSSYNEQFF. The CDR3 DNA reads as TGCAGTGCTCGTCTCATGAGCTCCTACAATGAGCAGTTCTTC.

The chain combines TRBV10-3 with TRBJ1-1, with D possibly matching TRBD1 (6 bases). The germline V and J ends were trimmed by 9 bases and 2 bases, with 13 bases remaining between them. This CDR3 comprises 13 residues. CDR1 and CDR2 (germline): ENHRY, SYGVKD. The CDR3 bases are TGTGCCATGACTCTGGGGGCTAACACTGAAGCTTTCTTT. Encoded protein: CAMTLGANTEAFF.

This clonotype has at least ten counts. V usage is TRBV6-2 or TRBV6-3 and J usage is TRBJ2-2; 9 bases agree with TRBD2. Germline CDR1 and CDR2: MNHEY and SVGEGT. Trimming at V came to 6 bases and at J to 2 bases, leaving 10 bases not matched to a gene. The CDR3 length is 17 residues. The CDR3 loop reads CASRPGLASYNTGELFF. The CDR3 DNA reads as TGTGCCAGCAGACCGGGACTAGCCTCTTATAACACCGGGGAGCTGTTTTTT.

This clonotype was found many times. The rearrangement joins TRBV28 to TRBJ2-7, with TRBD2 matching over 13 bases. This CDR3 has 17 amino acids. The V gene end was trimmed by 2 bases and the J gene end by 5 bases; junction bases not matched to a gene: 9. CDR1 MDHEN and CDR2 SYDVKM come from the germline V gene. CDR3 DNA sequence: TGTGCCAGCAGTTTACGAACCGGGACTAGCGGGAAGAACGAGCAGTACTTC. Translating it yields CASSLRTGTSGKNEQYF.

Comments on this clonotype: This could be a read error, since a much larger clone is one nucleotide away. CDR3 bases: TGTACCAGCAGGGGACAGACTTACAATGAGCAGTTCTTC. Translated, it gives CTSRGQTYNEQFF. This chain uses TRBV6-1 with TRBJ2-1; 7 nucleotides agree with TRBD1. The germline gives CDR1 MNHNS, CDR2 SASEGT. This CDR3 contains 13 residues.